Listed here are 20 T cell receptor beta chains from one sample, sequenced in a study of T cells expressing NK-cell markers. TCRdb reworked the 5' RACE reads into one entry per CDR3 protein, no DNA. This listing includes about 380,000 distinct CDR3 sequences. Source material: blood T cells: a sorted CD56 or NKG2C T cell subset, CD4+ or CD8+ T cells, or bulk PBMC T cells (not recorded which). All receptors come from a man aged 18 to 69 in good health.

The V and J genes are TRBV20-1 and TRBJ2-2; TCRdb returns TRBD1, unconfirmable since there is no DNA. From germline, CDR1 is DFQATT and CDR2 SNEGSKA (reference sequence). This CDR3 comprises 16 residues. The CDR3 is CSARDWGQEGTGELFF.

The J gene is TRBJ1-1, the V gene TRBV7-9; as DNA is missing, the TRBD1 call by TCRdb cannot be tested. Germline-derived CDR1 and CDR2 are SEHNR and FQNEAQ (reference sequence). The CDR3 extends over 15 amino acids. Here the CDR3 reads CASSSPLGLNTEAFF. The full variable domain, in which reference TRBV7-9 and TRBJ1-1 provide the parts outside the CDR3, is DTGVSQNPRHKITKRGQNVTFRCDPISEHNRLYWYRQTLGQGPEFLTYFQNEAQLEKSRLLSDRFSAERPKGSFSTLEIQRTEQGDSAMYLCASSSPLGLNTEAFFGQGTRLTVV.

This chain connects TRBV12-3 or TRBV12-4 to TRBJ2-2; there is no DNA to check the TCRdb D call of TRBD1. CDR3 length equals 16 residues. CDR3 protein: CASSLWSGGLTGELFF.

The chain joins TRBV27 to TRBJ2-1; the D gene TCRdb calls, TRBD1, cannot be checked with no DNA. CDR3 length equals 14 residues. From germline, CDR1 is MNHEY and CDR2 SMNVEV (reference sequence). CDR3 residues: CASTPRWGTNEQFF.

CDR3 loop: CASKRGSSSTEAFF. The V and J genes are TRBV6-1 and TRBJ1-1; the D gene TCRdb calls, TRBD1, cannot be checked with no DNA. Germline values: CDR1 MNHNS, CDR2 SASEGT. The CDR3 sequence is 14 residues long.

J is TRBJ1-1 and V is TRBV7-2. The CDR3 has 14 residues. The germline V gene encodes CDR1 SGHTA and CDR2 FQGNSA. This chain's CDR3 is CATVMTGLITEAFF. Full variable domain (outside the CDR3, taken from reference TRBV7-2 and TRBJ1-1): GAGVSQSPSNKVTEKGKDVELRCDPISGHTALYWYRQSLGQGLEFLIYFQGNSAPDKSGLPSDRFSAERTGGSVSTLTIQRTQQEDSAVYLCATVMTGLITEAFFGQGTRLTVV.

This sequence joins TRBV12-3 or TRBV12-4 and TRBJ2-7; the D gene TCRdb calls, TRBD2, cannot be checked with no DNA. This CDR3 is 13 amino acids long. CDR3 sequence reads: CASSQRGVHEQYF.

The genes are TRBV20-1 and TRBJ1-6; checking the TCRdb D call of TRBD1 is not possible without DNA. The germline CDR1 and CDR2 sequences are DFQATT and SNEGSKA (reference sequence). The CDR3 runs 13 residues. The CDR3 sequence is CSARRDNNSPLHF.

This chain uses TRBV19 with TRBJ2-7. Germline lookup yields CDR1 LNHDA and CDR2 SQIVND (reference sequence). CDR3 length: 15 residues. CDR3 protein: CASSLRLAVSYEQYF.

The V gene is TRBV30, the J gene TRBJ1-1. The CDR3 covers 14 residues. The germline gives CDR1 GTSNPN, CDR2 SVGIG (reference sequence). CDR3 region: CAWSGSLMNTEAFF.

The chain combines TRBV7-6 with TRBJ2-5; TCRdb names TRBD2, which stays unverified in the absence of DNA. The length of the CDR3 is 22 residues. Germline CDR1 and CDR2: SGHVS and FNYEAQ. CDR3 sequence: CASSLSIRASGGAAYTQETQYF.

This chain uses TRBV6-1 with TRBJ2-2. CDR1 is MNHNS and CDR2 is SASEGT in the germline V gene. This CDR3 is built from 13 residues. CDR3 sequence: CASSSDPFQQLFF.

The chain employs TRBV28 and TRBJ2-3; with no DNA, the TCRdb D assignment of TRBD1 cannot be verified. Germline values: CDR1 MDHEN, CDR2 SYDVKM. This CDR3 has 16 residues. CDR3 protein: CASTNQGWDSTDTQYF.

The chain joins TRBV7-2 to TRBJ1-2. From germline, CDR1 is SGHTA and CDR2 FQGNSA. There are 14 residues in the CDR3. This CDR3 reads CASSPAGETYGYTF.

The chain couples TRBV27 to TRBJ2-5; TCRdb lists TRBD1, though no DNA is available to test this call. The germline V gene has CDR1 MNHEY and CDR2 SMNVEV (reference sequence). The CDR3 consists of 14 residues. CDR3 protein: CASSLFGAQETQYF.

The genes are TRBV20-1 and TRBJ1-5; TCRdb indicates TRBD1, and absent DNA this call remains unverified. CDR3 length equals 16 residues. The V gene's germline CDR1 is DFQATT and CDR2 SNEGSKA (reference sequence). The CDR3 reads CSARDRGGGSNQPQHF.

This CDR3 is CASTHGTIGPETQYF. The chain joins TRBV7-9 to TRBJ2-5; as DNA is missing, the TRBD2 call by TCRdb cannot be tested. CDR1 and CDR2 (germline): SEHNR, FQNEAQ (reference sequence). This CDR3 contains 15 residues.

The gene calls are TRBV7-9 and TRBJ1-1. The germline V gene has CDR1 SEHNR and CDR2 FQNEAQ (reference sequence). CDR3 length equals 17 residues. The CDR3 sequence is CASSLGAGSGMNTEAFF.

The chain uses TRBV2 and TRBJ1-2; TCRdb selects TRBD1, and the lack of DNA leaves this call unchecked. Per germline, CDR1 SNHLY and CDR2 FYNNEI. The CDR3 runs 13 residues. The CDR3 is CASSEGHGGGYTF.

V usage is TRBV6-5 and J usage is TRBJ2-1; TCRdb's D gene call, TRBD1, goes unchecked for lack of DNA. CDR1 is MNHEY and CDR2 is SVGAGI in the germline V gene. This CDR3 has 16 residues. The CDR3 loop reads CASSRTETSIFNEQFF.